This T cell receptor (beta chain) was sequenced during a study of blood T cell repertoires in COVID-19. Across the whole study: Italy, Spain and the United States were the sources of the convalescent and acute COVID-19 samples. PBMCs, B-cell-depleted T cells, or T cells were the source of the cDNA or gDNA that made up the material.

As processed by the authors: Nucleated cell number was recorded as an estimate derived from reference gene primer amplification. Profiled with immunoSEQ multiplex PCR; TCRdb holds only in-frame clones, not every one. The DNA was the basis for D and trimming; V, J and clone size are from that table. The sample lists over 250,000 clones; approximately 85% were seen once. This CDR3 has 16 amino acids. Trimming removed 3 bases at V and 0 bases at J, with 13 bases between. The V gene's germline CDR1 is SGHKS and CDR2 YYEKEE (reference sequence). The source of this sequence is a woman aged 70-85 years with acute or convalescent COVID-19. The sample was peripheral blood. The chain links TRBV5-5 to TRBJ1-3, with D unresolved. The CDR3 coding sequence is TGTGCCAGCAGCTGGGAAGGCGGGAGCTCTGGAAACACCATATATTTT. It codes for CASSWEGGSSGNTIYF.